Presented here are 31 T cell receptor beta chains from one specimen sequenced in a study of CD8 T cells in ankylosing spondylitis. TCRdb redid the calling of the 5' RACE reads with MiXCR, one entry per CDR3 protein. The repertoire holds 200,000 to 300,000 distinct CDR3 sequences, with approximately 10% as singletons. Sequences were obtained from blood, either unsorted or a sorted T cell fraction (not recorded which). The receptors shown here come from a male donor with ankylosing spondylitis or in good health (not recorded which).

This clonotype was counted ten times or more. The chain uses TRBV7-8 and TRBJ1-2; 8 bases are a match to TRBD1. The CDR3 has 14 residues. The germline V gene encodes CDR1 SGHVS and CDR2 FQNEAQ. V gave up 5 bases and J gave up 2 bases; unmatched junction bases: 4. The CDR3 region is CASSLRTGNYGYTF. As DNA, the CDR3 is TGTGCCAGCAGCCTGAGGACAGGGAACTATGGCTACACCTTC. The entire variable domain, with the rest obtained from reference TRBV7-8 and TRBJ1-2, is as follows: GAGVSQSPRYKVAKRGQDVALRCDPISGHVSLFWYQQALGQGPEFLTYFQNEAQLDKSGLPSDRFFAERPEGSVSTLKIQRTQQEDSAVYLCASSLRTGNYGYTFGSGTRLTVV.

Ten or more counts support this clonotype. The J gene is TRBJ2-3, the V gene TRBV4-2, with TRBD2 matching 9 bases. The length of the CDR3 is 18 residues. Germline trimming cut 0 bases from V and 2 bases from J; bases unmatched to any gene: 9. Germline V CDR1 and CDR2: LGHNA, YNFKEQ. The CDR3 loop is CASSQERASGVLTDTQYF. For the CDR3, the DNA is TGTGCCAGCAGCCAAGAGCGGGCTAGCGGGGTTCTCACAGATACGCAGTATTTT.

In this sample, this clonotype turned up many times. The gene calls are TRBV27 and TRBJ2-7; a possible D gene is TRBD1 (5 bases). V lost 5 bases to trimming and J lost 6 bases, with 11 bases between them. The CDR3 runs 12 residues. CDR1 is MNHEY, CDR2 SMNVEV, per germline (reference sequence). The CDR3 spells CASSPPQGEQYF. The CDR3 bases are TGTGCCAGCAGTCCGCCTCAGGGCGAGCAGTACTTC.

The sample holds many counts of this clonotype. The chain recombines TRBV7-7 with TRBJ2-3; TRBD1 agrees at 10 bases. Losses at the gene ends were 5 bases for V and 5 bases for J; bases not matched to a gene: 4. CDR1 is SSHAT and CDR2 is FNYEAQ in the germline V gene (reference sequence). CDR3 length: 14 residues. This CDR3 reads CASSRDRGEDTQYF. CDR3 sequence (DNA): TGTGCCAGCAGCCGGGACAGGGGAGAAGATACGCAGTATTTT.

This clonotype was picked up many times. The genes are TRBV6-1 and TRBJ2-3; the D is unclear. The CDR3 runs 13 residues. Looked up from germline, CDR1 is MNHNS and CDR2 is SASEGT. V was trimmed by 0 bases and J by 6 bases, leaving 7 bases between them. The DNA of the CDR3 is TGTGCCAGCAGTGAAGCGTCAGGCGATACGCAGTATTTT. It yields the protein CASSEASGDTQYF.

This clonotype occurred many times. This rearrangement joins TRBV19 to TRBJ1-5; D not resolved. The V gene lost 4 bases and the J gene lost 1 base, with 11 bases spanning the gap. The CDR3 covers 15 residues. Per germline, CDR1 LNHDA and CDR2 SQIVND (reference sequence). The CDR3 region is CASSSDHASNQPQHF. CDR3 DNA sequence: TGTGCCAGTAGTAGTGATCACGCAAGCAATCAGCCCCAGCATTTT.

At least ten counts were recorded for this clonotype. The rearrangement uses TRBV28 and TRBJ2-1; D may match TRBD1 or TRBD2 (5 bases each). In germline, CDR1 is MDHEN, CDR2 SYDVKM. Trimming took 6 bases from V and 12 from J, leaving 12 bases between them. The CDR3 contains 11 residues. CDR3 coding DNA: TGTGCCAGCAGACTCCGGGGACGGCAGTTCTTC. It translates to CASRLRGRQFF.

This clonotype showed up many times. The chain uses TRBV7-2 and TRBJ2-1; D gene ambiguous. Germline-derived CDR1 and CDR2 are SGHTA and FQGNSA. The V end was cut by 9 bases, the J end by 0 bases, with 6 bases between. The CDR3 loop spans 12 amino acids. CDR3 residues: CASATSYNEQFF. In DNA form, the CDR3 reads TGTGCCAGTGCCACCTCCTACAATGAGCAGTTCTTC.

The chain links TRBV29-1 to TRBJ1-1; D is unclear. CDR1 is SQVTM, CDR2 ANQGSEA, per germline. This CDR3 region has 13 residues. Trimming removed 5 bases at V and 0 bases at J, with 10 bases between. The CDR3 sequence: CSVSITMNTEAFF. The CDR3 bases are TGCAGCGTTTCCATCACTATGAACACTGAAGCTTTCTTT.

The chain uses TRBV27 and TRBJ2-1; D is tentatively TRBD1 or TRBD2 (6 bases each). The V end was cut by 0 bases, the J end by 9 bases, with 9 bases between. The length of the CDR3 is 13 residues. The germline V gene has CDR1 MNHEY and CDR2 SMNVEV (reference sequence). The DNA for the CDR3 is TGTGCCAGCAGTTTATCGGGGGGCCGTGAGCAGTTCTTC. This encodes CASSLSGGREQFF.

This clonotype was observed at least ten times. The rearrangement joins TRBV20-1 to TRBJ1-2, with TRBD1 matching over 9 bases. The CDR3 loop spans 14 amino acids. After removal of 3 bases from V and 5 bases from J, the junction contained 7 bases not matched to a gene. The germline V gene encodes CDR1 DFQATT and CDR2 SNEGSKA (reference sequence). CDR3 residues: CSARGDREKYGYTF. The CDR3 DNA sequence: TGCAGTGCTAGGGGGGACAGGGAGAAATATGGCTACACCTTC.

This chain uses TRBV7-9 with TRBJ2-7; tentatively, D is TRBD2 (6 bases). Deletions cut 4 bases from V and 3 bases from J, with 16 bases between. The germline V gene has CDR1 SEHNR and CDR2 FQNEAQ (reference sequence). The length of the CDR3 is 15 residues. CDR3: CASSSFKAGGYEQYF. DNA for the CDR3: TGTGCCAGCAGCTCCTTTAAAGCCGGGGGCTACGAGCAGTACTTC.

This clonotype was recorded many times. V usage is TRBV7-8 and J usage is TRBJ2-7, with D possibly called TRBD1 or TRBD2 (6 bases each). Germline CDR1 SGHVS, CDR2 FQNEAQ. CDR3 length equals 13 residues. V lost 6 bases and J 7 bases, leaving 16 bases between the germline ends. The CDR3, as DNA: TGTGCCAGCAGAGGGACCAGAGGGGGGGAGCAGTACTTC. It translates to CASRGTRGGEQYF. The variable domain in full, completed from reference TRBV7-8 and TRBJ2-7, reads GAGVSQSPRYKVAKRGQDVALRCDPISGHVSLFWYQQALGQGPEFLTYFQNEAQLDKSGLPSDRFFAERPEGSVSTLKIQRTQQEDSAVYLCASRGTRGGEQYFGPGTRLTVT.

The chain couples TRBV20-1 to TRBJ1-4; D is undetermined. Trimming shortened V by 6 bases and J by 8 bases, and 22 bases separated the two germline ends. The CDR3 spans 15 residues. Germline V gives CDR1 DFQATT, CDR2 SNEGSKA (reference sequence). The DNA of the CDR3 is TGCAGTGCCGCATCTGGTGGGAGCTATCGGGAAAAACTGTTTTTT. Amino acids: CSAASGGSYREKLFF.

The chain uses TRBV5-4 and TRBJ2-3; 11 bases are shared with TRBD2. The CDR3 has 17 residues. J was trimmed by 5 bases and V by 4 bases; bases with no gene match: 12. CDR1 is SGHNT and CDR2 is YYREEE in the germline V gene (reference sequence). CDR3 sequence reads: CASSLSGGTSGRDTQYF. In DNA form, the CDR3 reads TGTGCCAGCAGCCTTTCCGGGGGGACTAGCGGTAGAGATACGCAGTATTTT. Based on the CDR3 plus reference TRBV5-4 and TRBJ2-3, the full variable domain is ETGVTQSPTHLIKTRGQQVTLRCSSQSGHNTVSWYQQALGQGPQFIFQYYREEENGRGNFPPRFSGLQFPNYSSELNVNALELDDSALYLCASSLSGGTSGRDTQYFGPGTRLTVL.

This clonotype showed up many times. The chain has TRBV4-1 and TRBJ2-5; D unclear. This CDR3 contains 15 residues. V was shortened by 5 bases and J by 5 bases, with 18 bases between the two germline ends. The germline V gene has CDR1 MGHRA and CDR2 YSYEKL. The CDR3 here is CASSEGSKPGETQYF. CDR3 coding DNA: TGCGCCAGCAGCGAAGGCTCTAAGCCCGGGGAGACCCAGTACTTC.

The V gene is TRBV6-2 or TRBV6-3, the J gene TRBJ2-3; D not resolved. Germline lookup yields CDR1 MNHEY and CDR2 SVGEGT. CDR3 length equals 15 residues. V was shortened by 10 bases and J by 0 bases, with 17 bases between the two germline ends. CDR3 sequence (DNA): TGTGCCACTTCCTATAGTCCTCAAAGCACAGATACGCAGTATTTT. Residues: CATSYSPQSTDTQYF.

This clonotype was found many times. CDR3 sequence reads: CASSVEKGYEAFF. The CDR3 DNA reads as TGTGCCAGCAGCGTAGAGAAAGGTTATGAAGCTTTCTTT. The chain couples TRBV9 to TRBJ1-1; D uncertain. This CDR3 is 13 amino acids long. Germline values: CDR1 SGDLS, CDR2 YYNGEE. Trimming pared 0 bases from V and 7 bases from J, leaving 10 bases between.

At least ten counts were recorded for this clonotype. This rearrangement joins TRBV20-1 to TRBJ2-2; no clear D gene. CDR1 and CDR2 (germline): DFQATT, SNEGSKA (reference sequence). Trimming removed 1 base at V and 4 bases at J, with 13 bases between. This CDR3 is built from 15 residues. The CDR3 reads CSARATGVGTGELFF. The CDR3 DNA reads TGCAGTGCTAGAGCTACTGGGGTGGGCACCGGGGAGCTGTTTTTT.

The chain is built from TRBV7-6 and TRBJ2-3, with TRBD2 as a possible D gene (6 bases). The germline gives CDR1 SGHVS, CDR2 FNYEAQ. The V and J ends lost 5 bases and 4 bases respectively, with 22 bases between them. The CDR3 runs to 17 residues. The CDR3 region has the DNA TGTGCCAGCAGCGTACCGGGACCGGGACTGCATCCAGATACGCAGTATTTT. This sequence encodes CASSVPGPGLHPDTQYF.

This clonotype has a count of ten or more. The chain recombines TRBV20-1 with TRBJ2-5; 7 bases align to TRBD2. Germline-derived CDR1 and CDR2 are DFQATT and SNEGSKA (reference sequence). The CDR3 sequence is 14 residues long. Trimming took 4 bases from V and 1 from J; bases not matched to a gene: 6. The CDR3 here is CSATLAALQETQYF. The CDR3 DNA follows: TGCAGTGCTACTCTAGCGGCCCTCCAAGAGACCCAGTACTTC.

This clonotype was seen ten or more times. V gene TRBV30 combines with J gene TRBJ2-2, with TRBD2 identical over 10 bases. This CDR3 spans 15 amino acids. CDR1 GTSNPN and CDR2 SVGIG come from the germline V gene (reference sequence). V shed 5 bases and J 3 bases; nucleotides not matched to a gene: 6. The CDR3 loop is CAWFSGRRDTGELFF. CDR3 nucleotide sequence: TGTGCCTGGTTTAGCGGGAGGCGAGACACCGGGGAGCTGTTTTTT.

This clonotype was picked up many times. The chain recombines TRBV6-1 with TRBJ2-3; 9 bases align to TRBD2. This CDR3 contains 15 residues. The germline CDR1 and CDR2 sequences are MNHNS and SASEGT. Germline trimming cut 7 bases from V and 7 bases from J; bases unmatched to any gene: 12. This CDR3 is CASIATSGRRYTQYF. CDR3 nucleotides: TGTGCCAGCATTGCAACCAGCGGGAGGAGGTATACGCAGTATTTT.

V is TRBV4-2 and J is TRBJ2-1; 9 nucleotides match TRBD2. The V and J ends lost 3 bases and 7 bases, in that order; junction bases with no gene match: 10. The CDR3 is 16 amino acids. Germline-derived CDR1 and CDR2 are LGHNA and YNFKEQ. CDR3 DNA sequence: TGTGCCAGCAGCCAGGCTAGAGCGGGAGGTGGTAATGAGCAGTTCTTC. Translating it yields CASSQARAGGGNEQFF.

The chain combines TRBV21-1 with TRBJ1-4. TRBV21-1 is an annotated pseudogene. The CDR3 contains 18 residues. CDR3 DNA sequence: TGTGCCAGCAGCAAAGGAATGTGGCGGGCTGGTAGGAATGAAAAACTGTTTTTT. Translating gives CASSKGMWRAGRNEKLFF.

This clonotype has a handful of counts. The chain combines TRBV20-1 with TRBJ2-1; 9 nucleotides agree with TRBD1. The CDR3 totals 15 residues. The J segment lost 5 bases and the V segment lost 4 bases, leaving 9 bases of the junction unmatched. Germline CDR1 DFQATT, CDR2 SNEGSKA (reference sequence). The CDR3 sequence: CSAKRGDRDNNEQFF. The DNA of the CDR3 is TGCAGTGCTAAGAGGGGGGACAGGGATAACAATGAGCAGTTCTTC.

This clonotype was counted at least ten times. The V gene is TRBV20-1, the J gene TRBJ1-2; the D is unclear. The CDR3 runs 11 residues. The V end lost 3 bases, the J end lost 7 bases, and 9 bases lay between the germline ends. CDR1 DFQATT and CDR2 SNEGSKA come from the germline V gene (reference sequence). DNA of the CDR3: TGCAGTGCTAGTGTGGAAAGTGGCTACACCTTC. Translated, it gives CSASVESGYTF.

This clonotype was found many times. The chain links TRBV10-1 to TRBJ2-1, with D perhaps matching TRBD1 or TRBD2 (5 bases each). The CDR3 sequence is 15 residues long. Germline assignment: CDR1 WNHNN and CDR2 SYGVQD (reference sequence). V was pared by 6 bases and J by 0 bases, with 12 bases between. DNA for the CDR3: TGCGCCAGCAGCCCCGGGGCGGACTCCTACAATGAGCAGTTCTTC. Protein: CASSPGADSYNEQFF.

This clonotype was detected once. The rearrangement uses TRBV19 and TRBJ1-5, with D perhaps matching TRBD1 (6 bases). This CDR3 region has 16 residues. Germline lookup yields CDR1 LNHDA and CDR2 SQIVND (reference sequence). Trimming pared 7 bases from V and 2 bases from J, leaving 18 bases between. CDR3: CASTMTRGRGNQPQHF. The CDR3, as DNA: TGTGCCAGTACCATGACCCGGGGGCGCGGCAATCAGCCCCAGCATTTT.

This clonotype occurred many times. In DNA, the CDR3 is TGTGCCAGCAGCCAAGATTCGGGACAGGTACACTACGAGCAGTACTTC. This gives the protein CASSQDSGQVHYEQYF. This chain uses TRBV4-2 with TRBJ2-7, with TRBD1 matching 8 bases. Germline CDR1 and CDR2: LGHNA and YNFKEQ. The CDR3 sequence is 16 residues long. Unmatched junction bases numbered 7, after V lost 0 bases and J lost 3 bases.

This clonotype has at least ten counts. The chain links TRBV20-1 to TRBJ2-7, with D perhaps TRBD1 (5 bases). The CDR3 runs 12 residues. Germline loops: CDR1 DFQATT, CDR2 SNEGSKA (reference sequence). The V gene lost 2 bases and the J gene lost 6 bases, with 11 bases spanning the gap. The CDR3 bases are TGCAGTGCTAGACAGGGTACGGGCGAGCAGTACTTC. Amino acid sequence: CSARQGTGEQYF.